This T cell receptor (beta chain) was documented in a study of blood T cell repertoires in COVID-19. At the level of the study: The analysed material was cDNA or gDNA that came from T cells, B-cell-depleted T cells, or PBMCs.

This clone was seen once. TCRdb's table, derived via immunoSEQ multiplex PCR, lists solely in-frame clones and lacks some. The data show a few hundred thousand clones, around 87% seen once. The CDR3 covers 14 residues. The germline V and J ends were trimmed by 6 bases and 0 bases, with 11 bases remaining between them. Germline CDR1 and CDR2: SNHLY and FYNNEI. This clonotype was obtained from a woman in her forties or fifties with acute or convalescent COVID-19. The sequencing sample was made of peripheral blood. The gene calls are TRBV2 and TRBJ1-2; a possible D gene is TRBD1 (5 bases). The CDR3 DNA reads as TGTGCCAGCAGAAGGGACTCTTCTAACTATGGCTACACCTTC. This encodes CASRRDSSNYGYTF.